These 16 T cell receptor beta chains were all obtained from the same sample, sequenced in a study of control samples from healthy donors and cancer patients (TCRdb year 2020). The library was prepared using the immunoSEQ multiplex PCR assay. TCRdb stores this immuneACCESS table with in-frame sequences only. Part of the clones is absent; in the studies checked, under half of the shortfall reflects unresolved V genes, and no reason is known for the rest. The sample profile shows 150,000 to 200,000 clones; 88% of them were found once. The ten largest account for 4.9% of the sample. The sample consisted of blood. The receptor set was obtained from a woman aged 25 to 39 in good health.

The chain links TRBV6-1 to TRBJ2-7; 8 positions agree with TRBD1. Trimming cost V 3 bases and J 6 bases; bases outside gene matches: 4. This CDR3 is 13 amino acids long. The germline V gene encodes CDR1 MNHNS and CDR2 SASEGT. This chain's CDR3 is CASSDGRGREQYV. CDR3 nucleotides: TGTGCCAGCAGTGACGGCAGGGGGCGCGAGCAGTACGTC.

This clone was observed a few times. This chain connects TRBV28 to TRBJ2-1; 8 bases fit TRBD2. Trimming at V came to 3 bases and at J to 9 bases, leaving 10 bases not matched to a gene. Germline CDR1 and CDR2: MDHEN and SYDVKM. There are 15 residues in the CDR3. The CDR3 sequence is CASSFRSGIGREQFF. CDR3 DNA sequence: TGTGCCAGCAGTTTCCGTAGCGGGATAGGTCGTGAGCAGTTCTTC.

This chain links TRBV14 with TRBJ2-5, with 8 bases aligning to TRBD2. Germline V gives CDR1 SGHDN, CDR2 FVKESK. V lost 1 base to trimming and J lost 2 bases; unmatched junction nucleotides: 6. This CDR3 spans 16 amino acids. The CDR3 here is CASSQGVTSGQETQYF. CDR3 bases: TGTGCCAGCAGCCAAGGAGTTACTAGCGGACAAGAGACCCAGTACTTC.

This chain joins TRBV7-9 and TRBJ2-5, with D maybe TRBD2 (6 bases). Germline assignment: CDR1 SEHNR and CDR2 FQNEAQ (reference sequence). V lost 5 bases, J lost 3 bases, and 10 bases lay in between. The CDR3 runs 13 residues. This chain's CDR3 is CASSRDLEETQYF. The CDR3 nucleotides read TGTGCCAGCAGCCGGGACTTGGAAGAGACCCAGTACTTC.

Notes on this clone: Since the CDR3 does not end with the conserved phenylalanine or tryptophan, this likely comes from a read error. The DNA is left out, because the CDR3 cannot be placed on it with certainty; the CDR3 is given as TCRdb lists it. The chain joins TRBV27 to TRBJ2-6; the table calls TRBD2, which could not be checked here. Germline V gene lookup returns CDR1 MNHEY and CDR2 SMNVEV (reference sequence). Inclusive of both ends, the CDR3 amounts to 12 amino acids. The CDR3 loop reads CASSLESPGYKV.

V and J are TRBV5-4 and TRBJ2-5; 9 positions agree with TRBD1. The germline CDR1 and CDR2 sequences are SGHNT and YYREEE (reference sequence). This CDR3 has 15 amino acids. V lost 3 bases to trimming and J lost 5 bases; unmatched junction nucleotides: 8. Here the CDR3 reads CASSSRTGDGETQYF. The CDR3 nucleotides read TGTGCCAGCAGCTCTCGGACAGGGGATGGGGAGACCCAGTACTTC.

This clone was detected a few times. The CDR3 nucleotides read TGTGCCAGCAGTTACTTCAGGACGGGAGACACTGAAGCTTTCTTT. Residues: CASSYFRTGDTEAFF. The chain joins TRBV6-6 to TRBJ1-1, with no clear D. The CDR3 has 15 amino acids. V was pared by 1 base and J by 3 bases, with 12 bases between. Germline CDR1 is MNHNY and CDR2 is SVGAGI (reference sequence).

The V gene is TRBV19, the J gene TRBJ1-4; weak D call: TRBD1 (5 bases). V lost 3 bases and J 3 bases, leaving 11 bases between the germline ends. CDR1 is LNHDA, CDR2 SQIVND, per germline (reference sequence). The CDR3 has 15 amino acids. CDR3 residues: CASSIARGPNEKLFF. CDR3 sequence (DNA): TGTGCCAGTAGTATTGCGAGGGGACCTAATGAAAAACTGTTTTTT.

The chain couples TRBV5-1 to TRBJ2-1; TRBD2 matches at 13 bases. V shed 4 bases, J shed 8 bases, and the junction held 3 bases outside the gene matches. The germline V gene has CDR1 SGHRS and CDR2 YFSETQ. This CDR3 comprises 14 residues. CDR3 DNA: TGCGCCAGCAGCGGGACTAGCGGGATCGATGAGCAGTTCTTC. It translates to CASSGTSGIDEQFF.

The J gene is TRBJ2-2, the V gene TRBV2; D might be TRBD2 (6 bases). The CDR3 is 13 amino acids. Per germline, CDR1 SNHLY and CDR2 FYNNEI. Trimming removed 7 bases at V and 5 bases at J, with 11 bases between. The CDR3 is CASKRGWTGELFF. The CDR3 nucleotides are TGTGCCAGCAAACGGGGGTGGACCGGGGAGCTGTTTTTT.

This clone was detected a few times. The rearrangement joins TRBV7-9 to TRBJ1-4; D is unresolved. The CDR3 consists of 11 residues. CDR1 is SEHNR and CDR2 is FQNEAQ in the germline V gene (reference sequence). The V end was cut by 3 bases, the J end by 4 bases, with 0 bases between. The CDR3 sequence is CASSFNEKLFF. The CDR3 DNA is TGTGCCAGCAGCTTTAATGAAAAACTGTTTTTT.

The chain has TRBV9 and TRBJ2-3; the D is unclear. V was clipped by 0 bases and J by 0 bases, with 8 bases between them. Germline V gives CDR1 SGDLS, CDR2 YYNGEE. There are 15 residues in the CDR3. The CDR3 nucleotides are TGTGCCAGCAGCGTAGTCGACTTTAGCACAGATACGCAGTATTTT. Encoded protein: CASSVVDFSTDTQYF. The whole variable domain, remainder taken from reference TRBV9 and TRBJ2-3, is DSGVTQTPKHLITATGQRVTLRCSPRSGDLSVYWYQQSLDQGLQFLIQYYNGEERAKGNILERFSAQQFPDLHSELNLSSLELGDSALYFCASSVVDFSTDTQYFGPGTRLTVL.

The sample holds a few counts of this clone. This chain uses TRBV2 with TRBJ2-5; unclear D gene. This CDR3 spans 13 amino acids. V was shortened by 4 bases and J by 2 bases, with 8 bases between the two germline ends. Per germline, CDR1 SNHLY and CDR2 FYNNEI. The CDR3 DNA reads TGTGCCAGCAGTGGGGAAGTTCAAGAGACCCAGTACTTC. Amino acid sequence: CASSGEVQETQYF.

The chain is built from TRBV28 and TRBJ2-7, with 8 bases lining up with TRBD1. The ends lost 6 bases at V and 4 bases at J; junction bases unmatched: 8. The CDR3 spans 14 residues. Germline CDR1 is MDHEN and CDR2 is SYDVKM. CDR3 bases: TGTGCCAGCAGGGACAGGACAGGGCCGTACGAGCAGTACTTC. Translating gives CASRDRTGPYEQYF.

The DNA of the CDR3 is TGTGCCAGCAGTTTAAGGAGGGGGGCCCCAGGGATCTATGGCTACACCTTC. This gives the protein CASSLRRGAPGIYGYTF. This sequence joins TRBV27 and TRBJ1-2, with a possible D match to TRBD1 (6 bases). Trimming cost V 2 bases and J 4 bases, with 20 bases left between them. Germline V gene lookup returns CDR1 MNHEY and CDR2 SMNVEV (reference sequence). The CDR3 has 17 residues.

This rearrangement joins TRBV5-8 to TRBJ1-1; D remains unclear. The CDR3 extends over 12 amino acids. V was clipped by 2 bases and J by 4 bases, with 6 bases between them. Germline V CDR1 and CDR2: SGHTS, YDEGEE. The CDR3 DNA reads as TGTGCCAGCAGCTTTGGATTCACTGAAGCTTTCTTT. Amino acid sequence: CASSFGFTEAFF.